The clone carrying this TCR beta chain appeared a few times. TCRdb reanalysed the RT-PCR reads using MiXCR and keeps one entry per CDR3 protein. The top ten hold roughly 4% of the sample, which has about 680,000 distinct CDR3 sequences, approximately 15% seen once. The source of this sequence is a female donor in good health, serving as a healthy control. Sequenced input: memory CD4+ T cells from blood.

The CDR3 DNA follows: TGTGCCAGCAGTTATGACAGAATCTCTGGAAACACCATATATTTT. This gives the protein CASSYDRISGNTIYF. The chain couples TRBV6-1 to TRBJ1-3; D perhaps matches TRBD1 (5 bases). The CDR3 length is 15 residues. Trimming cost V 5 bases and J 0 bases, with 11 bases left between them. CDR1 is MNHNS and CDR2 is SASEGT in the germline V gene.